The entry that follows covers one T cell receptor (beta chain) sequence. This sample stems from a study of T cell clones after liver transplantation. Trimming pared 4 bases from V and 7 bases from J, leaving 9 bases between. Germline-derived CDR1 and CDR2 are MNHEY and SMNVEV (reference sequence). The CDR3 is 12 residues long. The table came from immunoSEQ multiplex PCR; TCRdb's copy has only in-frame clones and leaves some out. The sample contains around 100,000 clones, roughly 80% of which appear only once. Material: CD4+ T cells from blood, obtained around 44 months after liver transplant. This receptor was obtained from a human patient who received a liver transplant. Some T cells may trace back to the graft donor. The chain couples TRBV27 to TRBJ2-3; D is unresolved. The CDR3 region has the DNA TGTGCCAGCAGTTCCCCCCCACATACGCAGTATTTT. Its protein product is CASSSPPHTQYF.